The rows below give T cell receptor beta chains drawn from one sample of a study of blood T cell repertoires in COVID-19. Measured with immunoSEQ multiplex PCR; TCRdb has only the in-frame clones, and not every one. The table shows tens of thousands of clones, with more than 75% occurring only once. The sample comprised peripheral blood. These receptors all stem from a man aged 50 to 60 with active COVID-19. Each CDR3 is given with its conserved first and last residue. Each record gives: J gene, V gene, clone size, D gene, CDR3 protein, CDR3 DNA. D genes are given only for firm matches. Clone size, where shown, is once, few, many, or a class for clones that have expanded.

J gene: TRBJ1-2
V gene: TRBV10-2
clone size: NA
D gene: NA
CDR3 protein: CASSGSGPGDYGYTF
CDR3 DNA: TGCGCCAGCAGTGGCTCTGGGCCCGGGGACTATGGCTACACCTTC

J gene: TRBJ1-5
V gene: TRBV24-1
clone size: NA
D gene: NA
CDR3 protein: CATSDPRRGMGQPQHF
CDR3 DNA: TGTGCCACCAGTGACCCCCGTCGGGGGATGGGTCAGCCCCAGCATTTT

J gene: TRBJ1-1
V gene: TRBV5-5
clone size: NA
D gene: TRBD1
CDR3 protein: CASSFRQGGTEAFF
CDR3 DNA: TGTGCCAGCAGCTTTCGACAGGGAGGTACTGAAGCTTTCTTT

J gene: TRBJ1-2
V gene: TRBV5-4
clone size: NA
D gene: NA
CDR3 protein: CASSPDSQSYGYTF
CDR3 DNA: TGTGCCAGCAGCCCGGACAGCCAGAGCTATGGCTACACCTTC

J gene: TRBJ2-2
V gene: TRBV5-4
clone size: NA
D gene: TRBD2
CDR3 protein: CASSLDRGGTGELFF
CDR3 DNA: TGTGCCAGCAGCTTGGATCGGGGGGGCACCGGGGAGCTGTTTTTT

J gene: TRBJ1-2
V gene: TRBV12-5
clone size: NA
D gene: NA
CDR3 protein: CASGFEAGHINYGYTF
CDR3 DNA: TGTGCTAGTGGTTTTGAGGCCGGACACATTAACTATGGCTACACCTTC

J gene: TRBJ1-1
V gene: TRBV5-1
clone size: NA
D gene: NA
CDR3 protein: CASYRGSGEETEAFF
CDR3 DNA: TGCGCCAGCTACCGCGGGTCAGGGGAAGAGACTGAAGCTTTCTTT

J gene: TRBJ1-4
V gene: TRBV10-3
clone size: NA
D gene: TRBD1
CDR3 protein: CAISGTGSEKLFF
CDR3 DNA: TGTGCCATCAGCGGGACAGGGAGTGAAAAACTGTTTTTT

J gene: TRBJ1-2
V gene: TRBV6-5
clone size: NA
D gene: NA
CDR3 protein: CASSYSGPQGSYGYTF
CDR3 DNA: TGTGCCAGCAGTTACTCAGGACCCCAGGGAAGCTATGGCTACACCTTC

J gene: TRBJ2-2
V gene: TRBV30
clone size: NA
D gene: TRBD2
CDR3 protein: CARRPSGNTGELFF
CDR3 DNA: TGTGCCCGGAGGCCTAGCGGGAACACCGGGGAGCTGTTTTTT

J gene: TRBJ2-7
V gene: TRBV29-1
clone size: NA
D gene: TRBD1
CDR3 protein: CSVGQGNYEQYF
CDR3 DNA: TGCAGCGTCGGACAGGGTAACTACGAGCAGTACTTC

J gene: TRBJ1-6
V gene: TRBV28
clone size: few
D gene: NA
CDR3 protein: CASSFTQGIDNSPLHF
CDR3 DNA: TGTGCCAGCAGTTTTACACAGGGTATCGATAATTCACCCCTCCACTTT

J gene: TRBJ1-2
V gene: TRBV7-2
clone size: NA
D gene: TRBD1
CDR3 protein: CASSLGTEINYGYTF
CDR3 DNA: TGTGCCAGCAGTTTAGGGACAGAAATTAACTATGGCTACACCTTC

J gene: TRBJ2-5
V gene: TRBV6-5
clone size: NA
D gene: NA
CDR3 protein: CASKSPGQETQYF
CDR3 DNA: TGTGCCAGCAAAAGCCCCGGCCAAGAGACCCAGTACTTC

J gene: TRBJ2-1
V gene: TRBV7-2
clone size: NA
D gene: NA
CDR3 protein: CASSSSGTLQYNEQFF
CDR3 DNA: TGTGCCAGCAGCTCCTCCGGGACTCTTCAATACAATGAGCAGTTCTTC

J gene: TRBJ2-1
V gene: TRBV28
clone size: NA
D gene: NA
CDR3 protein: CASSLAGTYNEQFF
CDR3 DNA: TGTGCCAGCAGTTTGGCAGGGACCTACAATGAGCAGTTCTTC

J gene: TRBJ1-5
V gene: TRBV2
clone size: few
D gene: NA
CDR3 protein: CASTQDSDQPQHF
CDR3 DNA: TGTGCCAGCACGCAAGATAGCGATCAGCCCCAGCATTTT

J gene: TRBJ2-7
V gene: TRBV5-1
clone size: NA
D gene: TRBD2
CDR3 protein: CASSHSSGSTSSYEQYF
CDR3 DNA: TGCGCCAGCAGCCACTCAAGCGGGAGTACTAGCTCCTACGAGCAGTACTTC

J gene: TRBJ1-6
V gene: TRBV21-1
clone size: NA
D gene: NA
CDR3 protein: CASSENRGPYNSPLHF
CDR3 DNA: TGTGCCAGCAGCGAAAACAGGGGACCCTATAATTCACCCCTCCACTTT

J gene: TRBJ2-3
V gene: TRBV5-4
clone size: NA
D gene: TRBD2
CDR3 protein: CASRLLAGQDTQYF
CDR3 DNA: TGTGCCAGCAGGTTGCTAGCGGGGCAAGATACGCAGTATTTT

J gene: TRBJ2-7
V gene: TRBV7-2
clone size: NA
D gene: NA
CDR3 protein: CASSLQGSKYEQYF
CDR3 DNA: TGTGCCAGCAGCTTACAGGGGTCCAAGTACGAGCAGTACTTC

J gene: TRBJ2-7
V gene: TRBV19
clone size: NA
D gene: TRBD1
CDR3 protein: CASSITTGQGYEQYF
CDR3 DNA: TGTGCCAGTAGTATTACGACGGGACAGGGGTACGAGCAGTACTTC

J gene: TRBJ1-1
V gene: TRBV28
clone size: NA
D gene: TRBD1
CDR3 protein: CASRPYRGNTEAFF
CDR3 DNA: TGTGCCAGCAGGCCTTACAGGGGGAACACTGAAGCTTTCTTT

J gene: TRBJ2-3
V gene: TRBV30
clone size: NA
D gene: TRBD2
CDR3 protein: CAWSVSRTSGHTDTQYF
CDR3 DNA: TGTGCCTGGAGTGTAAGCAGGACTAGCGGACACACAGATACGCAGTATTTT

J gene: TRBJ1-2
V gene: TRBV7-2
clone size: NA
D gene: NA
CDR3 protein: CASSEDSYFYGYTF
CDR3 DNA: TGTGCCAGCAGCGAGGACAGCTACTTCTATGGCTACACCTTC

J gene: TRBJ1-2
V gene: TRBV24-1
clone size: NA
D gene: NA
CDR3 protein: CATSDGGLGGYTF
CDR3 DNA: TGTGCCACCAGTGACGGGGGGCTAGGTGGCTACACCTTC

J gene: TRBJ1-4
V gene: TRBV7-2
clone size: NA
D gene: NA
CDR3 protein: CASSLEGEKLFF
CDR3 DNA: TGTGCCAGCAGCTTAGAGGGGGAAAAACTGTTTTTT

J gene: TRBJ2-5
V gene: TRBV15
clone size: NA
D gene: TRBD2
CDR3 protein: CATSRGLAGGLINRETQYF
CDR3 DNA: TGTGCCACCAGCAGGGGACTAGCGGGGGGGCTTATCAATAGAGAGACCCAGTACTTC